The next 13 T cell receptor beta chains were all read from a single sample in a study of CD8+ T cells in alopecia areata. Regarding treatment: oral pan-JAK inhibitor, 5-10 mg twice daily. Extracted RNA was reverse transcribed into cDNA, the sequencing template. Sequencing was performed with immunoSEQ multiplex PCR; in TCRdb, only in-frame clones are kept and a portion is missing. The sample includes around 200,000 clones, over 60% of them seen just once. The specimen comprised CD4+ T cells sorted from blood, sampled at week 4, from a patient treated with tofacitinib. The source is a human donor with alopecia areata.

The chain couples TRBV29-1 to TRBJ2-3, with D unclear. CDR1 and CDR2 from the germline V gene are SQVTM and ANQGSEA. The V end lost 0 bases, the J end lost 5 bases, and 9 bases lay between the germline ends. This CDR3 comprises 13 residues. CDR3 sequence reads: CSVEELARDTQYF. The CDR3 DNA follows: TGCAGCGTTGAAGAGTTAGCAAGAGATACGCAGTATTTT.

The rearrangement joins TRBV9 to TRBJ1-2; D possibly corresponds to TRBD1 (6 bases). Germline V gene sequence: CDR1 SGDLS, CDR2 YYNGEE. The CDR3 runs 15 residues. V lost 3 bases to trimming and J lost 3 bases, with 15 bases between them. The CDR3 reads CASSGAWDIDYGYTF. As DNA, the CDR3 is TGTGCCAGCAGCGGCGCTTGGGACATTGACTATGGCTACACCTTC.

Regarding this clone: The same CDR3 can be traced to other DNA sequences in this sample. This sequence joins TRBV30 and TRBJ2-1; D unresolved. V lost 0 bases to trimming and J lost 6 bases, with 3 bases between them. The CDR3 totals 11 residues. The germline gives CDR1 GTSNPN, CDR2 SVGIG (reference sequence). The CDR3, as DNA: TGTGCCTGGAGTGTGGGCAATGAGCAGTTCTTC. Translating it yields CAWSVGNEQFF.

The V call is TRBV9, the J call TRBJ2-2; 8 bases match TRBD1. The CDR3 loop spans 16 amino acids. J lost 5 bases, V lost 4 bases, and 10 bases had no gene match. CDR1 and CDR2 (germline): SGDLS, YYNGEE. This CDR3 reads CASSPYKQGVTGELFF. DNA for the CDR3: TGTGCCAGCAGCCCTTACAAACAGGGGGTGACCGGGGAGCTGTTTTTT.

This clone was seen only a few times. The gene calls are TRBV6-1 and TRBJ2-4; TRBD2 might be the D (5 bases). The CDR3 runs 14 residues. Trimming shortened V by 7 bases and J by 4 bases, and 14 bases separated the two germline ends. Germline CDR1 and CDR2: MNHNS and SASEGT. In DNA form, the CDR3 reads TGTGCCAGCACCGGGGAACTAACGAAAAACATTCAGTACTTC. Translation gives CASTGELTKNIQYF.

The chain employs TRBV7-9 and TRBJ2-7; 9 bases match TRBD1. In germline, CDR1 is SEHNR, CDR2 FQNEAQ (reference sequence). The length of the CDR3 is 14 residues. V lost 4 bases and J lost 2; bases outside the gene matches: 3. CDR3 sequence: CASSSGQGTYEQYF. CDR3 bases: TGTGCCAGCAGCTCGGGACAGGGCACCTACGAGCAGTACTTC.

In this sample, this clone turned up a few times. Other DNA variants within this sample encode the same CDR3. The V call is TRBV6-5, the J call TRBJ2-7; TRBD1 or TRBD2 may be the D gene (5 bases each). The CDR3 totals 14 residues. Germline V gene data show CDR1 as MNHEY and CDR2 as SVGAGI. V dropped 2 bases and J dropped 1 base, with 9 bases sitting between them. The CDR3 region has the DNA TGTGCCAGCAGTTACGGGGGACGGTCCTACGAGCAGTACTTC. Its protein is CASSYGGRSYEQYF.

This chain links TRBV29-1 with TRBJ2-5, with a weak D call TRBD1 (5 bases). The germline V and J ends were trimmed by 3 bases and 5 bases, with 16 bases remaining between them. The CDR3 spans 14 residues. CDR1 and CDR2 (germline): SQVTM, ANQGSEA. CDR3: CSVEHRSGAETQYF. DNA for the CDR3: TGCAGCGTTGAGCACAGGTCCGGAGCGGAGACCCAGTACTTC.

This chain joins TRBV9 and TRBJ1-6; D is uncertain. CDR1 and CDR2 from the germline V gene are SGDLS and YYNGEE. The ends were cut back, 1 base at V and 9 bases at J, with 8 bases in the middle. The CDR3 is 13 amino acids. The DNA for the CDR3 is TGTGCCAGCAGCGTAAGACCGTCTTCACCCCTCCACTTT. Its protein is CASSVRPSSPLHF.

This clone showed up many times. This sequence joins TRBV2 and TRBJ2-1, with D perhaps matching TRBD2 (5 bases). The CDR3 contains 12 residues. Germline CDR1 reads SNHLY; CDR2 reads FYNNEI. Trimming cost V 8 bases and J 10 bases, with 15 bases left between them. CDR3 bases: TGTGCCAGCTTTGGGCCGCCGGGAGAGCAGTTCTTC. As protein: CASFGPPGEQFF.

Concerning this clone itself: This specimen includes other DNA sequences encoding the same CDR3. The V and J genes are TRBV5-1 and TRBJ1-5; D ambiguous. The V end lost 5 bases, the J end lost 4 bases, and 10 bases lay between the germline ends. CDR3 length: 13 amino acids. The germline gives CDR1 SGHRS, CDR2 YFSETQ. CDR3 in amino acids: CASREGGNQPQHF. CDR3 coding DNA: TGCGCCAGCAGGGAGGGTGGGAATCAGCCCCAGCATTTT.

This chain connects TRBV29-1 to TRBJ1-1; the match to TRBD1 covers 9 bases. After removal of 2 bases from V and 7 bases from J, the junction contained 8 bases not matched to a gene. Germline lookup yields CDR1 SQVTM and CDR2 ANQGSEA. This CDR3 contains 14 residues. The CDR3 coding sequence is TGCAGCGTTGAATCGGGCACAGGGGGCGTTGAAGCTTTCTTT. Its protein is CSVESGTGGVEAFF. Full variable domain (rest looked up from reference TRBV29-1 and TRBJ1-1): SAVISQKPSRDICQRGTSLTIQCQVDSQVTMMFWYRQQPGQSLTLIATANQGSEATYESGFVIDKFPISRPNLTFSTLTVSNMSPEDSSIYLCSVESGTGGVEAFFGQGTRLTVV.

This clone was seen more than once but under ten times. The CDR3 loop is CAWMNSVYNEQFF. The CDR3 DNA follows: TGTGCCTGGATGAATAGCGTCTACAATGAGCAGTTCTTC. V gene TRBV30 combines with J gene TRBJ2-1, with D possibly being TRBD2 (5 bases). The length of the CDR3 is 13 residues. V lost 4 bases, J lost 3 bases, and 10 bases lay in between. CDR1 is GTSNPN and CDR2 is SVGIG in the germline V gene (reference sequence).